This passage covers 3 T cell receptor beta chains from one sample sequenced in a study of tumor-infiltrating lymphocytes in primary liver carcinoma. Between roughly 20 and 31 mg of unsorted bulk tissue served as the source from which RNA and DNA were co-extracted. A primer matching the constant region was used to make TCR beta cDNA from approximately 520 ng of total RNA. What produced the TCR beta libraries was three nested multiplex PCR rounds using slightly modified ARM-PCR. Investigators reported that the first two PCR rounds, at about 11 cycles each, used TRBV1-TRBV30 forward primers with a C-beta reverse primer. In TCRdb, the multiplex PCR reads were re-called with MiXCR into one record per CDR3 protein. The sample yields approximately 73,000 distinct CDR3 sequences, about two thirds seen once. Sequenced sample: liver tumor tissue from sampling region 4. Documented subset: tumor region T4, right-lateral pole. These receptors were taken from a woman in her fifties or sixties with primary liver carcinoma and hepatitis B virus infection.

The chain recombines TRBV12-3 or TRBV12-4 with TRBJ1-5; D possibly corresponds to TRBD2 (6 bases). The J call may be in error: the DNA end matches TRBJ2-3 better. The CDR3 runs 13 residues. DNA of the CDR3: TGTGCCAGCAGCGTCGGAGGGCAGGAGCCCCAGTATTTT. Translating gives CASSVGGQEPQYF.

As to this clonotype: The conserved phenylalanine or tryptophan normally closing the CDR3 is absent here, so this likely arose from a read error. The DNA is omitted, as the CDR3 cannot be located on it reliably, and the CDR3 follows TCRdb's listing. The V gene is TRBV11-2, the J gene TRBJ2-3. Counting both end residues, the CDR3 totals 13 amino acids. The germline V gene has CDR1 SGHAT and CDR2 FQNNGV. The CDR3 here is CASTLERGDTRYL.

On this clonotype itself: One end of the junction varies from germline; a read error may be responsible. The chain employs TRBV11-3 and TRBJ2-1; D unclear. Germline V lookup: CDR1 SGHNT, CDR2 YENEEA. This CDR3 contains 17 residues. CDR3 nucleotide sequence: TGTGCCAGCAGCTCAGATTTCGGCCTGGGTGTTTACAATGAGCAATTCTTC. This codes for CASSSDFGLGVYNEQFF.